This T cell receptor (beta chain) was recovered during a study of blood T cells in healthy people across ages. This clonotype has ten or more counts. The authors ran a second PCR of 7 to 11 cycles using a sample-barcoded 5' primer and a J-beta primer mix. In TCRdb, the 5' RACE reads were re-called with MiXCR into one record per CDR3 protein. Of 800,000 to 950,000 distinct CDR3 sequences in the sample, under 35% were seen once. Germline-derived CDR1 and CDR2 are SGHRS and YFSETQ. The V end lost 4 bases, the J end lost 2 bases, and 13 bases lay between the germline ends. The CDR3 is 16 residues long. Separately, the same data were catalogued under a study of T cells of mothers and their children.

This receptor was obtained from a woman aged 40-49 years in good health. Sequencing was performed on blood. This chain links TRBV5-1 with TRBJ2-6; maybe TRBD2 (7 bases). The DNA of the CDR3 is TGCGCCAGCAGCGAGGGGGGGGGCACTGGGGCCAACGTCCTGACTTTC. This sequence encodes CASSEGGGTGANVLTF.